Here is one T cell receptor (beta chain) with its context. V was pared by 6 bases and J by 3 bases, with 11 bases between. The CDR3 runs to 14 residues. CDR1 LGHDT and CDR2 YNNKEL come from the germline V gene (reference sequence). The entry originates in a study of T-cell reconstitution after alpha-beta-depleted transplantation in children. Unique molecular identifiers were used to barcode this TCRbeta library. TCRdb independently ran MiXCR on the PCR reads; one entry per CDR3 protein. This table has roughly 500,000 distinct CDR3 sequences, about 30% appearing once. The receptor was isolated from a human donor who donated a stem cell graft to a child with aplastic anemia. The chain recombines TRBV3-1 with TRBJ1-4; a possible D gene is TRBD1 (6 bases). The source material was PBMCs from the stem cell graft donor, sampled from the stem cell graft. The CDR3 is CASRQGPANEKLFF. In DNA, the CDR3 is TGTGCCAGCAGGCAGGGGCCAGCTAATGAAAAACTGTTTTTT.